A single TCR beta chain is shown here with its context. The antigen is undetermined. This sample is part of a study of cytomegalovirus exposure and HLA in healthy donors. Findings and caveats of the study: A few chains tied to CMV proved CMV antigen-specific in vitro.

It was the roughly 110-subject validation cohort, separate from the 666-subject first cohort, to which the donors belonged. The CDR3 totals 15 residues. CDR1 and CDR2 from the germline V gene are SGHRS and YFSETQ. Trimming took 4 bases from V and 5 from J; bases not matched to a gene: 4. Generated by immunoSEQ multiplex PCR, the TCRdb table keeps only in-frame clones and is missing some. The sample lists over 200,000 clones; around 90% were seen once. Sequences were obtained from PBMCs. The gene calls are TRBV5-1 and TRBJ1-6, with 9 positions matching TRBD1. This receptor was identified in a woman between 18 and 30 years old in good health and CMV-seronegative. CDR3 coding DNA: TGCGCCAGCAGCCTACAGGGGGCGGATAATTCACCCCTCCACTTT. Its translation is CASSLQGADNSPLHF.